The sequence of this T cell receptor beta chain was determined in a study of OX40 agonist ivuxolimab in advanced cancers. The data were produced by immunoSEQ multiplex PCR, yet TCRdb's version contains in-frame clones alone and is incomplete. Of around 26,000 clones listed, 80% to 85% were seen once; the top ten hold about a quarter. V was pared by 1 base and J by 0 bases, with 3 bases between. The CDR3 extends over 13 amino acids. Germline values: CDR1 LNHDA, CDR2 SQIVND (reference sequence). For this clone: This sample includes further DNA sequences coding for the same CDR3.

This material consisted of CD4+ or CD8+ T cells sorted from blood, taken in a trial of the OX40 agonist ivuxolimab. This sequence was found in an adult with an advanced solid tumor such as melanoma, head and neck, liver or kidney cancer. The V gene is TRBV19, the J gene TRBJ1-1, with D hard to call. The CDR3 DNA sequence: TGTGCCAGTAGTATAGGCGTGAACACTGAAGCTTTCTTT. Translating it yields CASSIGVNTEAFF.